Given below is one T cell receptor beta chain in context. The data were obtained in a study of blood T cell repertoires in COVID-19. CDR1 SGHAT and CDR2 FQNNGV come from the germline V gene. The trim removed 5 bases at V and 0 bases at J, leaving 6 bases unmatched. The CDR3 is 16 amino acids. Using immunoSEQ multiplex PCR, the repertoire was profiled, and TCRdb retains in-frame clones only, with some absent. Of 180,000 or so clones listed, approximately 89% were seen once; the top ten hold around 7.8%. This TCR was recovered from a woman aged 60-75 years with acute or convalescent COVID-19. J is TRBJ2-1 and V is TRBV11-2; 8 bases align to TRBD1. Specimen: peripheral blood. Here the CDR3 reads CASSTRTGSSYNEQFF. CDR3 coding DNA: TGTGCCAGCAGCACCAGGACAGGGAGCTCCTACAATGAGCAGTTCTTC.